Given below is one TCR beta chain in context. Its matching antigen is unknown. Germline V gene lookup returns CDR1 MDHEN and CDR2 SYDVKM. V was clipped by 8 bases and J by 5 bases; unmatched bases: 4. This CDR3 has 12 residues. The entry originates in a study of shared clonotypes between healthy human individuals. General study results and limits: Apart from blood, nothing was sampled; tissue repertoires likely differ. When compared with the clonotypes that were shared by all four sorted-subset donors, the non-shared clonotypes turned out to have lower generation probabilities.

The assay was immunoSEQ multiplex PCR, and TCRdb's table has in-frame clones only and misses some. The repertoire holds more than 2,000,000 clones, approximately 93% seen once, with under 0.45% in the top ten. The chain has TRBV28 and TRBJ2-3, with TRBD1 matching 7 bases. This TCR came from a man between 18 and 35 years old in good health. Some clones in this sample may be carry-over from other donors' samples. Sequencing used naive CD4+ T cells from PBMCs. Regarding subset: CD45RA+ positively selected. CDR3 in amino acids: CASRDSKDTQYF. Here the CDR3 DNA reads TGTGCCAGCCGGGACAGTAAAGATACGCAGTATTTT.